This TCR beta chain was observed in a study of CD8 T cells in Susac syndrome. An input of about 0.5 to 1 ug of RNA was subjected to reverse transcription using random hexamers. MiXCR was run by TCRdb on the immunoSEQ multiplex PCR reads, yielding one entry per CDR3 protein. Of about 160,000 distinct CDR3 sequences listed, approximately 94% are singletons. The CDR3 runs to 14 residues. V was shortened by 8 bases and J by 2 bases, with 13 bases between the two germline ends. The germline V gene has CDR1 KGHSH and CDR2 LQKENI. This chain uses TRBV18 with TRBJ2-1, with D possibly matching TRBD1 (5 bases). The specimen sequenced was CD4+ T cells from PBMCs. The origin of this receptor is a human donor with multiple sclerosis. The chain's CDR3 is CASAPRGPYNEQFF. The DNA for the CDR3 is TGTGCCAGCGCGCCTAGGGGCCCCTACAATGAGCAGTTCTTC.